These 22 T cell receptor beta chains share one sample of origin, sequenced in a study of CD8 T cells in ankylosing spondylitis. TCRdb itself ran the 5' RACE reads through MiXCR, one entry per CDR3 protein. This table has about 330,000 distinct CDR3 sequences, 6.5% to 10% appearing once. What these receptors recognize is not known. Study findings and constraints: The study identified a TCR beta motif of fewer than 10 highly homologous variants that appeared characteristic of ankylosing spondylitis blood.

Material: blood, either unsorted or a sorted T cell fraction (not recorded which). The source is a male donor with ankylosing spondylitis.

This clonotype appeared a few times. This chain joins TRBV18 and TRBJ2-1; D might be TRBD2 (7 bases). The CDR3 is made up of 14 amino acids. Germline CDR1 and CDR2: KGHSH and LQKENI. Trimming removed 1 base at V and 9 bases at J, with 13 bases between. The CDR3 region is CASSPLIGGVEQFF. Written as DNA, the CDR3 is TGTGCCAGCTCACCACTAATAGGGGGGGTTGAGCAGTTCTTC.

A few counts support this clonotype. The V gene is TRBV18, the J gene TRBJ2-6, with TRBD1 matching over 10 bases. The CDR3 is 17 amino acids. The trim removed 3 bases at V and 2 bases at J, leaving 4 bases unmatched. Per germline, CDR1 KGHSH and CDR2 LQKENI. The CDR3 loop reads CASSPSTGGTGANVLTF. The DNA of the CDR3 is TGTGCCAGCTCACCTTCGACAGGGGGCACTGGGGCCAACGTCCTGACTTTC.

J is TRBJ2-7 and V is TRBV10-2, with TRBD2 as a possible D gene (7 bases). Trimming took 6 bases from V and 0 from J, leaving 21 bases between them. Germline values: CDR1 WSHSY, CDR2 SAAADI. The CDR3 contains 17 residues. The CDR3 sequence: CASSPRWGGGSSYEQYF. In DNA, the CDR3 is TGCGCCAGCAGCCCACGGTGGGGGGGCGGAAGCTCCTACGAGCAGTACTTC.

V usage is TRBV9 and J usage is TRBJ2-7; D not certain. Per germline, CDR1 SGDLS and CDR2 YYNGEE. Trimming removed 3 bases at V and 6 bases at J, with 13 bases between. The CDR3 length is 13 residues. CDR3 bases: TGTGCCAGCAGCGCGGGCATGGCGTCCGAGCAGTACTTC. Its translation: CASSAGMASEQYF. Complete variable domain (other parts from reference TRBV9 and TRBJ2-7): DSGVTQTPKHLITATGQRVTLRCSPRSGDLSVYWYQQSLDQGLQFLIQYYNGEERAKGNILERFSAQQFPDLHSELNLSSLELGDSALYFCASSAGMASEQYFGPGTRLTVT.

This clonotype came up a few times. This chain links TRBV7-9 with TRBJ1-4; 7 positions match TRBD1. Trimming cost V 4 bases and J 11 bases; bases outside gene matches: 4. Germline CDR1 reads SEHNR; CDR2 reads FQNEAQ (reference sequence). This CDR3 region has 12 residues. The CDR3 DNA reads as TGTGCCAGCAGCTACCAGACAGGGAAACTGTTTTTT. Encoded protein: CASSYQTGKLFF.

This clonotype appeared a few times. The chain uses TRBV6-5 and TRBJ2-6; no definite D call. The germline V gene has CDR1 MNHEY and CDR2 SVGAGI. There are 15 residues in the CDR3. Between the trimmed V and J ends, which lost 1 base and 6 bases, there was a span of 10 bases. This chain's CDR3 is CASSYWQRSANVLTF. Written as DNA, the CDR3 is TGTGCCAGCAGTTACTGGCAACGGTCGGCCAACGTCCTGACTTTC.

This clonotype appeared a few times. J is TRBJ1-5 and V is TRBV20-1; TRBD1 aligns across 7 bases. The V gene end was trimmed by 6 bases and the J gene end by 4 bases; junction bases not matched to a gene: 3. CDR1 and CDR2 (germline): DFQATT, SNEGSKA (reference sequence). The CDR3 extends over 12 amino acids. The CDR3 region has the DNA TGCAGTGCGCTACAGGGGAATCAGCCCCAGCATTTT. Amino acids: CSALQGNQPQHF.

This clonotype occurred a few times. CDR3 in amino acids: CASSSGTGVTHEQYF. In DNA, the CDR3 is TGCGCCAGCAGCTCTGGGACAGGGGTAACCCACGAGCAGTACTTC. The chain uses TRBV5-1 and TRBJ2-7; 10 bases map to TRBD1. J gave up 5 bases and V 3 bases, and 8 bases lay outside the gene matches. CDR3 length: 15 residues. The germline V gene encodes CDR1 SGHRS and CDR2 YFSETQ.

The chain links TRBV3-1 to TRBJ2-2; 15 bases fit TRBD2. Looked up from germline, CDR1 is LGHDT and CDR2 is YNNKEL (reference sequence). Losses at the gene ends were 0 bases for V and 3 bases for J; bases not matched to a gene: 5. The CDR3 consists of 19 residues. In nucleotides, the CDR3 is TGTGCCAGCAGCCAAGATCGAGGACTAGCGGGAGGGGACACCGGGGAGCTGTTTTTT. This sequence encodes CASSQDRGLAGGDTGELFF.

The chain uses TRBV6-1 and TRBJ2-2; perhaps TRBD2 as D (5 bases). V lost 7 bases and J lost 6, with 12 bases in between. The CDR3 contains 13 residues. The germline V gene encodes CDR1 MNHNS and CDR2 SASEGT. CDR3 in amino acids: CASNNPGAGELFF. The CDR3 nucleotides read TGTGCCAGCAACAATCCCGGGGCCGGGGAGCTGTTTTTT.

This clonotype has just a few counts. The chain has TRBV15 and TRBJ2-3; no firm D call. This CDR3 has 14 amino acids. Trimming shortened V by 6 bases and J by 2 bases, and 12 bases separated the two germline ends. In germline, CDR1 is LNHNV, CDR2 YYDKDF (reference sequence). The CDR3 region is CATRERLVTDTQYF. The CDR3 bases are TGTGCCACCAGGGAACGACTTGTCACAGATACGCAGTATTTT.

This clonotype was detected ten times or more. The J gene is TRBJ2-5, the V gene TRBV21-1; the table's D call, TRBD1, was not checked against the DNA. TRBV21-1 is termed a pseudogene. The CDR3 totals 15 residues. The CDR3 sequence is CATPGYRVREETQYF. CDR3 DNA sequence: TGTGCCACACCGGGGTATAGGGTAAGGGAAGAGACCCAGTACTTC.

There are many counts of this clonotype. V usage is TRBV10-3 and J usage is TRBJ2-3; D perhaps matches TRBD1 (7 bases). The CDR3 spans 15 residues. CDR1 and CDR2 from the germline V gene are ENHRY and SYGVKD. Trimming took off 8 bases at V and 0 bases at J, with 15 bases between the two ends. CDR3 amino acids: CAISRGASSTDTQYF. CDR3 nucleotides: TGTGCCATCTCCAGGGGGGCATCTAGCACAGATACGCAGTATTTT.

This clonotype was observed a few times. The V and J genes are TRBV5-1 and TRBJ1-4; D is unclear. This CDR3 is built from 14 residues. The germline gives CDR1 SGHRS, CDR2 YFSETQ. Between the trimmed V and J ends, which lost 0 bases and 7 bases, there was a span of 10 bases. The CDR3 is CASSLEHGSEKLFF. CDR3 DNA: TGCGCCAGCAGCTTGGAGCACGGAAGTGAAAAACTGTTTTTT.

In its sample, this clonotype was seen a few times. The V call is TRBV7-9, the J call TRBJ2-1, with D possibly TRBD2 on 5 matching bases. CDR3 length equals 15 residues. Germline CDR1 and CDR2: SEHNR and FQNEAQ (reference sequence). V was clipped by 1 base and J by 5 bases, with 12 bases between them. The CDR3 nucleotides read TGTGCCAGCAGCTTAGTATTCGGGGAAGACAATGAGCAGTTCTTC. Translated: CASSLVFGEDNEQFF.

The table lists this clonotype with a few counts. This chain joins TRBV7-2 and TRBJ2-1; D possibly corresponds to TRBD1 (5 bases). This CDR3 contains 12 residues. Trimming removed 2 bases from V and 10 bases from J, with 9 bases in between. Germline CDR1 and CDR2: SGHTA and FQGNSA. The CDR3 is CASSLPPGEQFF. CDR3 DNA sequence: TGTGCCAGCAGCTTACCTCCAGGGGAGCAGTTCTTC.

This clonotype has more than one count but fewer than ten. V gene TRBV20-1 combines with J gene TRBJ2-1; 9 bases agree with TRBD2. Germline V gives CDR1 DFQATT, CDR2 SNEGSKA (reference sequence). V was clipped by 5 bases and J by 2 bases; unmatched bases: 10. This CDR3 region has 16 residues. Here the CDR3 reads CSAPISGRSTYNEQFF. The CDR3 bases are TGCAGTGCTCCGATTAGCGGGAGATCTACCTACAATGAGCAGTTCTTC.

This clonotype was seen a few times. The chain uses TRBV3-1 and TRBJ2-1; D might be TRBD1 (6 bases). Germline V gene data show CDR1 as LGHDT and CDR2 as YNNKEL (reference sequence). The CDR3 loop spans 17 amino acids. Trimming took 1 base from V and 7 from J, leaving 20 bases between them. The CDR3 DNA is TGTGCCAGCAGCCAAGTCCCGGCAGGGGTTGGTCGGAATGAGCAGTTCTTC. Translated, it gives CASSQVPAGVGRNEQFF.

Concerning this clonotype: Germline is not matched at one junction end, which may reflect a read error. The chain links TRBV6-2 or TRBV6-3 to TRBJ2-1, with 11 bases matching TRBD2. CDR3 size: 11 residues. Germline V lookup: CDR1 MNHEY, CDR2 SVGEGT. Here the CDR3 reads CGTSGYNEQFF. CDR3 DNA sequence: TGCGGGACTAGCGGATACAATGAGCAGTTCTTC.

The table lists this clonotype with a few counts. The chain combines TRBV4-1 with TRBJ2-3; D may be TRBD1 (6 bases). Germline values: CDR1 MGHRA, CDR2 YSYEKL. CDR3 size: 13 residues. V lost 3 bases and J lost 5, with 9 bases in between. The CDR3 protein is CASSHIRGDTQYF. As DNA, the CDR3 is TGCGCCAGCAGCCATATCAGGGGAGATACGCAGTATTTT.

This clonotype was counted only a few times. The chain is built from TRBV20-1 and TRBJ2-3; 8 bases fit TRBD2. V dropped 1 base and J dropped 2; count of bases not matched to a gene: 5. The CDR3 loop spans 15 amino acids. Germline V gives CDR1 DFQATT, CDR2 SNEGSKA (reference sequence). CDR3 DNA: TGCAGTGCTAGAGCAGGTAGCGGGGTCACAGATACGCAGTATTTT. Amino acid sequence: CSARAGSGVTDTQYF.

This clonotype was seen ten or more times. The rearrangement joins TRBV12-3 or TRBV12-4 to TRBJ1-4; D is uncertain. This CDR3 spans 12 amino acids. The germline V and J ends were trimmed by 2 bases and 8 bases, with 6 bases remaining between them. The CDR3 region is CASSLLGEKLFF. The CDR3 DNA reads as TGTGCCAGCAGTTTACTCGGCGAAAAACTGTTTTTT.